A single TCR beta chain is shown here with its context. Its antigen remains unknown. This record belongs to a study of post-analysis software for immune sequencing data. As for the study in general: In terms of disease course, relapsing-remitting, secondary progressive and progressive-relapsing multiple sclerosis were included. Study-wide points: Relative to controls, patients with multiple sclerosis showed significantly lower normalized Chao1 diversity.

The TCR beta cDNA libraries carried unique molecular identifiers. From approximately 0.95 to 9.8 million T cells, 500,000 or so cDNA molecules were obtained. TCRdb passed the PCR reads through MiXCR, listing each CDR3 protein once. The repertoire holds 800,000 to 950,000 distinct CDR3 sequences, with about 57% as singletons. The sample comprised blood. The clonotype comes from a girl between 5 and 17 years old with multiple sclerosis.

CDR3 DNA sequence: TGTGCTAGTGGCCTGGGACTAGCGGGAGGCTACAATGAGCAGTTCTTC. Translated: CASGLGLAGGYNEQFF. The chain links TRBV12-5 to TRBJ2-1; 15 bases fit TRBD2. The CDR3 has 16 amino acids. From germline, CDR1 is LGHNT and CDR2 FRNRAP. V dropped 6 bases and J dropped 3; count of bases not matched to a gene: 3. The whole variable domain, filled in from reference TRBV12-5 and TRBJ2-1, reads DARVTQTPRHKVTEMGQEVTMRCQPILGHNTVFWYRQTMMQGLELLAYFRNRAPLDDSGMPKDRFSAEMPDATLATLKIQPSEPRDSAVYFCASGLGLAGGYNEQFFGPGTRLTVL.